This entry lists 8 T cell receptor beta chains sequenced from one sample in a study of T cell changes during pregnancy in multiple sclerosis. The assay was immunoSEQ multiplex PCR, and TCRdb's table has in-frame clones only and misses some. The sample includes 70,000 to 90,000 clones, about nine tenths of them seen just once. The source was PBMCs, collected in the first trimester of pregnancy. The origin of the receptors is a female donor in good health, serving as a control in a pregnancy study. Some clones in this sample may be carry-over from other donors' samples.

This clone was seen a single time. CDR3 DNA sequence: TGTGCCAGTAGTCCCCGACAGGGTTCCTCTAACTATGGCTACACCTTC. It yields the protein CASSPRQGSSNYGYTF. The chain uses TRBV19 and TRBJ1-2, with 7 bases aligning to TRBD1. Germline V gives CDR1 LNHDA, CDR2 SQIVND (reference sequence). V lost 5 bases and J lost 0; bases outside the gene matches: 9. The CDR3 covers 16 residues.

This chain links TRBV18 with TRBJ1-6; 8 nucleotides match TRBD1. The V segment lost 4 bases and the J segment 7 bases; nucleotides outside the gene matches: 3. The CDR3 covers 14 residues. The germline V gene encodes CDR1 KGHSH and CDR2 LQKENI. The DNA for the CDR3 is TGTGCCAGCTCACGGACAGGGCCCAATTCACCCCTCCACTTT. Encoded protein: CASSRTGPNSPLHF. Full variable domain (outside the CDR3, taken from reference TRBV18 and TRBJ1-6): NAGVMQNPRHLVRRRGQEARLRCSPMKGHSHVYWYRQLPEEGLKFMVYLQKENIIDESGMPKERFSAEFPKEGPSILRIQQVVRGDSAAYFCASSRTGPNSPLHFGNGTRLTVT.

The V and J genes are TRBV6-1 and TRBJ1-5, with D perhaps TRBD1 (5 bases). This CDR3 region has 13 residues. Between the trimmed V and J ends, which lost 2 bases and 7 bases, there was a span of 9 bases. Germline V lookup: CDR1 MNHNS, CDR2 SASEGT. CDR3 nucleotides: TGTGCCAGCAGTGAACACGGGGGGCAGCCCCAGCATTTT. As protein: CASSEHGGQPQHF.

This chain joins TRBV28 and TRBJ2-1; possibly TRBD2 for D (5 bases). V shed 5 bases and J shed 2 bases, with 19 bases lying between them. Germline V gene lookup returns CDR1 MDHEN and CDR2 SYDVKM. The length of the CDR3 is 17 residues. The CDR3 nucleotides read TGTGCCAGCAGTCCGCCATCACGGGGTTGGGCCTACAATGAGCAGTTCTTC. Translating gives CASSPPSRGWAYNEQFF.

This clone came up a few times. This rearrangement joins TRBV19 to TRBJ2-3; 8 bases are shared with TRBD2. V shed 6 bases, J shed 10 bases, and the junction held 15 bases outside the gene matches. The CDR3 loop spans 15 amino acids. Germline CDR1 LNHDA, CDR2 SQIVND (reference sequence). The CDR3 protein is CASRPRGGRGESQYF. For the CDR3, the DNA is TGTGCCAGTAGACCCCGGGGGGGGCGAGGGGAGTCGCAGTATTTT. Looking up the rest from reference TRBV19 and TRBJ2-3 gives the full variable domain: DGGITQSPKYLFRKEGQNVTLSCEQNLNHDAMYWYRQDPGQGLRLIYYSQIVNDFQKGDIAEGYSVSREKKESFPLTVTSAQKNPTAFYLCASRPRGGRGESQYFGPGTRLTVL.

V usage is TRBV28 and J usage is TRBJ2-1, with 13 bases aligning to TRBD2. The germline CDR1 and CDR2 sequences are MDHEN and SYDVKM. Trimming at V came to 2 bases and at J to 8 bases, leaving 12 bases not matched to a gene. The CDR3 has 18 residues. The CDR3 coding sequence is TGTGCCAGCAGTTTACCCCGGGCTGGACTAGCGGGAGTCTATGAGCAGTTCTTC. Its translation: CASSLPRAGLAGVYEQFF.

The V call is TRBV7-2, the J call TRBJ1-5; possible D gene TRBD1, 6 bases. Looked up from germline, CDR1 is SGHTA and CDR2 is FQGNSA. The V end lost 5 bases, the J end lost 11 bases, and 16 bases lay between the germline ends. The CDR3 sequence is 13 residues long. The CDR3 is CASSPSIGGAQHF. CDR3 DNA sequence: TGTGCCAGCAGCCCATCGATAGGGGGGGCCCAGCATTTT.

This clone was counted once. V gene TRBV4-1 combines with J gene TRBJ2-5, with D maybe TRBD2 (5 bases). V was pared by 4 bases and J by 0 bases, with 15 bases between. Germline V gene data show CDR1 as MGHRA and CDR2 as YSYEKL. CDR3 size: 16 residues. The CDR3 DNA sequence: TGCGCCAGCAGCCGAACCCGCCTAGCCGACCAAGAGACCCAGTACTTC. This translates into CASSRTRLADQETQYF.